This TCR beta chain was recovered during a study of shared clonotypes between healthy human individuals. CD8 cells classed as naive were CD45RO-negative and positively selected for CCR7, excluding terminally differentiated effector memory CD45RA+ cells. This CDR3 is built from 12 residues. Here immunoSEQ multiplex PCR was the method, and the copy in TCRdb shows in-frame clones only, minus some. The sample comprises around 1.9 million clones, around 93% of which are singletons, and about 1.7% rests with the top ten. The chain has TRBV12-2 and TRBJ1-1; the table's D call, TRBD1, was not checked against the DNA. TRBV12-2 is a documented pseudogene. The sequence was collected from a man aged 18 to 30 in good health. Some clones in this sample may be carry-over from other donors' samples. Sequences were obtained from naive CD8+ T cells from PBMCs. CDR3: CASRRTGPEAFF. CDR3 nucleotide sequence: TGTGCAAGTCGCCGGACAGGGCCTGAAGCTTTCTTT.